The rows below give T cell receptor beta chains drawn from one sample of a study of OX40 agonist ivuxolimab in advanced cancers. Data came from immunoSEQ multiplex PCR; TCRdb stores just in-frame clones and leaves some out. This sample has approximately 40,000 clones, with roughly 80% found just once. The input for sequencing was CD4+ or CD8+ T cells sorted from blood, taken in a trial of the OX40 agonist ivuxolimab. The source is an adult with an advanced solid tumor such as melanoma, head and neck, liver or kidney cancer. CDR3s leave out the opening cysteine and the closing phenylalanine or tryptophan. Each record gives: J gene, V gene, CDR3 protein.

J: -
V: TRBV10-2
CDR3: ASRTSERTYEQY

J: TRBJ2-5
V: TRBV30
CDR3: AWSPEEGSSTQY

J: TRBJ2-7
V: TRBV27
CDR3: ASRSGFLQY

J: TRBJ2-7
V: TRBV11-2
CDR3: ASSLDTGGYEQY

J: TRBJ1-2
V: TRBV27
CDR3: ASSLASGYGYT

J: TRBJ2-1
V: TRBV30
CDR3: AWSLGTSGRKDEQF

J: TRBJ1-4
V: TRBV15
CDR3: ATSSLTGTGFSKLF

J: TRBJ2-3
V: TRBV7-8
CDR3: ASSPGTSGAPGNTQY

J: TRBJ2-1
V: TRBV10-1
CDR3: ASSESIPGGSYNEQF

J: TRBJ2-3
V: TRBV7-9
CDR3: ASAADTQY

J: TRBJ2-5
V: TRBV4-3
CDR3: ASSQEGQGGETQY

J: TRBJ2-1
V: TRBV27
CDR3: ASSLASGTVTYNEQF

J: TRBJ2-7
V: TRBV6-6
CDR3: ASRSGTQQY

J: TRBJ2-7
V: TRBV19
CDR3: ASSVTSREYKQY

J: TRBJ1-1
V: TRBV19
CDR3: ASSIWTGDTEAF

J: TRBJ2-7
V: TRBV2
CDR3: ASSDGTSGGYEQY

J: TRBJ1-1
V: TRBV29-1
CDR3: SVEDYTNTEAF

J: TRBJ1-1
V: TRBV4-3
CDR3: ASSQEASNRGNTEAF

J: TRBJ2-4
V: TRBV27
CDR3: ASSLKASGRGNKNIQY

J: TRBJ2-1
V: TRBV5-1
CDR3: ASSLYNEQF